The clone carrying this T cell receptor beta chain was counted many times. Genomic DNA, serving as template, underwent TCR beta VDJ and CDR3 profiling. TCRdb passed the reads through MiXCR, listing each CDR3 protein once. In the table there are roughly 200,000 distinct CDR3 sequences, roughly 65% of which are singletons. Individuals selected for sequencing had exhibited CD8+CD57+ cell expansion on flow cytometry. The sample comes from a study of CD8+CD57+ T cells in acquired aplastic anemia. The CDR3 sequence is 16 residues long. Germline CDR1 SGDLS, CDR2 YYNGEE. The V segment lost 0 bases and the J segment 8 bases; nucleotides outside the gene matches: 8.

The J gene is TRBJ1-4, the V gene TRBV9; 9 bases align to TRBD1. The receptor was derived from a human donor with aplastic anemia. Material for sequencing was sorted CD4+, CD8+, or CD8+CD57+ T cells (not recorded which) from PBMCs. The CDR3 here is CASSVAPGQGAEKLFF. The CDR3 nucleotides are TGTGCCAGCAGCGTAGCACCGGGACAGGGTGCGGAAAAACTGTTTTTT.